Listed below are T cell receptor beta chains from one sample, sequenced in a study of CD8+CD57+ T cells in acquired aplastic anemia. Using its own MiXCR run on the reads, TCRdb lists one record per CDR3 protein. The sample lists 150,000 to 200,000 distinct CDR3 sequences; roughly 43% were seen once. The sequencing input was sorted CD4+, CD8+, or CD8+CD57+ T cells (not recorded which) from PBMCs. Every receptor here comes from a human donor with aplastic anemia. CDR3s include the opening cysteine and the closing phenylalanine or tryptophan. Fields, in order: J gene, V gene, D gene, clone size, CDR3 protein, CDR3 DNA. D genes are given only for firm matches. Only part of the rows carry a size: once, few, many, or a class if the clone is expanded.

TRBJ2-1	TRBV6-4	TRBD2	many	CASSDGGSTSNEQFF	TGTGCCAGCAGCGACGGCGGGAGCACATCCAATGAGCAGTTCTTC
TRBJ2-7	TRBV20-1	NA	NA	CSANPGSGSYEQYF	TGCAGTGCCAATCCAGGTAGCGGATCCTACGAGCAGTACTTC
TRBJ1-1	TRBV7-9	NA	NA	CASSFSLNTEAFF	TGTGCCAGCAGCTTCTCGCTGAACACTGAAGCTTTCTTT
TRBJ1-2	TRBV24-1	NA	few	CATSDPRASYGYTF	TGTGCCACCAGTGATCCAAGGGCATCCTATGGCTACACCTTC
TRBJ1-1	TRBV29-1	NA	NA	CSLSRGTEAFF	TGCAGCCTATCACGGGGCACTGAAGCTTTCTTT
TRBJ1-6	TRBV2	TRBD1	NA	CASRLGQGVAPLHF	TGTGCCAGCAGGCTGGGACAGGGAGTCGCCCCCCTCCACTTT
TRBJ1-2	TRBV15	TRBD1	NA	CATSRNTGGVNYGYTF	TGTGCCACCAGCAGGAATACAGGGGGCGTTAACTATGGCTACACCTTC
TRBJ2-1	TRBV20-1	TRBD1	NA	CSAGTGTGYYNEQFF	TGCAGTGCGGGGACCGGGACAGGGTACTACAATGAGCAGTTCTTC
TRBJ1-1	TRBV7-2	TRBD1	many	CASSPPRTGGTEAFF	TGTGCCAGCAGCCCACCCAGGACAGGGGGGACTGAAGCTTTCTTT
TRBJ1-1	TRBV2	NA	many	CASSPTEPFDTEAFF	TGTGCCAGCAGCCCTACAGAACCTTTTGACACTGAAGCTTTCTTT
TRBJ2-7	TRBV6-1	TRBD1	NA	CASSAGQGIYEQYF	TGTGCCAGCAGCGCGGGACAGGGGATCTACGAGCAGTACTTC
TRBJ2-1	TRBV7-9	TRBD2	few	CASSSLTSGDPYNEQFF	TGTGCCAGCAGCTCTTTGACTAGCGGGGACCCCTACAATGAGCAGTTCTTC
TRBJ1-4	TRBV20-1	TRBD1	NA	CSAPPSGGKGNEKLFF	TGCAGTGCCCCGCCCTCAGGGGGCAAGGGTAATGAAAAACTGTTTTTT
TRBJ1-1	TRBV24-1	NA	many	CATSLGVEAFF	TGTGCCACCAGTTTGGGGGTTGAAGCTTTCTTT
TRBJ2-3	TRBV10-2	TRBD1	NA	CAISDGGTGSTDTQYF	TGTGCCATCAGTGATGGCGGGACAGGAAGCACAGATACGCAGTATTTT
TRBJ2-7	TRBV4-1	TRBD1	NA	CASSPQGAHYEQYF	TGCGCCAGCAGCCCTCAGGGGGCGCACTACGAGCAGTACTTC
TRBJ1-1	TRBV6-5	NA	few	CASGFVGRLNTEAFF	TGTGCCAGCGGTTTTGTAGGAAGGCTGAACACTGAAGCTTTCTTT
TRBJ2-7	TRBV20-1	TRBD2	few	CSAIRLAGPYEQYF	TGCAGTGCTATCAGACTAGCGGGGCCCTACGAGCAGTACTTC
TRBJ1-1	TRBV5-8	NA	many	CASSRRSSRNTEAFF	TGTGCCAGCAGCCGAAGGAGTTCCCGGAACACTGAAGCTTTCTTT
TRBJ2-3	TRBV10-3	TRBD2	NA	CAISRQTGGPDTQYF	TGTGCCATCAGTAGACAGACGGGGGGGCCAGATACGCAGTATTTT
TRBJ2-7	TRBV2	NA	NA	CASTGLLTYEQYF	TGTGCCAGCACGGGACTCTTAACCTACGAGCAGTACTTC
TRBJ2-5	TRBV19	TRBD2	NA	CASSDLAGGSQETQYF	TGTGCCAGTAGTGATCTAGCGGGGGGAAGCCAAGAGACCCAGTACTTC
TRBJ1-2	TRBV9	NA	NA	CASSVAEGRMRYTF	TGTGCCAGCAGCGTAGCAGAGGGGCGTATGAGATACACCTTC
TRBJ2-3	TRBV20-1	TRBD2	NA	CSAVNRGGRGDEQYF	TGCAGTGCTGTAAACAGGGGCGGGAGGGGCGATGAGCAGTATTTT
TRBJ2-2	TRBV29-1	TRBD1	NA	CSVEGQGAFGELFF	TGCAGCGTGGAGGGGCAGGGGGCCTTCGGGGAGCTGTTTTTT
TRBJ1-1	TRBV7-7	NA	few	CASSLSLNTEAFF	TGTGCTAGCAGCTTATCCCTCAACACTGAAGCTTTCTTT
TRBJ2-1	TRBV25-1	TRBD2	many	CASRTSGNEQFF	TGTGCCAGCAGGACTAGCGGAAATGAGCAGTTCTTC
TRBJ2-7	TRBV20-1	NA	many	CSARDKIYEQYF	TGCAGTGCTAGAGACAAGATCTACGAGCAGTACTTC
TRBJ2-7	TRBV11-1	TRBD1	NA	CASSLLGTGGSYEQYF	TGTGCCAGCAGCTTACTCGGGACAGGGGGATCCTACGAGCAGTACTTC
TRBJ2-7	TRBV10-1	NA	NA	CASSEQGSYEQYF	TGCGCCAGCAGTGAGCAGGGCTCCTACGAGCAGTACTTC
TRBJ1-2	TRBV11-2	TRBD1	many	CASSPRGGGAGGNYGYTF	TGTGCCAGCAGCCCGCGGGGGGGAGGTGCAGGGGGTAACTATGGCTACACCTTC
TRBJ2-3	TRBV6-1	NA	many	CASSEHPGPSTDTQYF	TGTGCCAGCAGTGAACACCCAGGCCCAAGCACAGATACGCAGTATTTT
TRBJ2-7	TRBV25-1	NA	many	CASSSEGGSYEQYF	TGTGCCAGCAGCTCCGAGGGGGGGTCCTACGAGCAGTACTTC
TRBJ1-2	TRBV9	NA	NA	CAGSAEVAGDGYTF	TGTGCCGGCAGCGCAGAAGTTGCCGGGGATGGATACACCTTC
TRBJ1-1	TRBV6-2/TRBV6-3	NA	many	CASTHAGGMNTEAFF	TGTGCCAGCACCCACGCCGGGGGCATGAACACTGAAGCTTTCTTT
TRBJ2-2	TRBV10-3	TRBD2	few	CAIGTSGGAGTGELFF	TGTGCCATCGGTACTAGCGGGGGGGCCGGCACCGGGGAGCTGTTTTTT